This TCR beta chain was captured in a study of blood T cell repertoires in COVID-19 (TCRdb year 2020). Regarding the research as a whole: Collaborator samples came from the United States, Italy and Spain and covered acute and convalescent phases of COVID-19. HLA class I and class II types, where available, came from metadata supplied by the sample provider rather than from assay-based typing. The sample metadata nearly always contained a de-identified subject ID, COVID-19 status, age in years and sex. The prospective study material was composed of cDNA or gDNA derived from T cells, B-cell-depleted T cells, or PBMCs. The repertoires were made available in a free public database intended to serve as a resource for research on the immune response to SARS-CoV-2. The samples were drawn from the first 160 participants of the ongoing ImmuneRACE study and from some 1,300 subjects provided by 6 global collaborators. The dataset comprised deeply sampled blood TCRbeta repertoires from subjects exposed to, actively infected with, or recovered from COVID-19. The paper as a whole reports these results and caveats: The amount of clinical and demographic metadata varied by source and participant and was provided uncurated.

Trimming removed 5 bases from V and 8 bases from J; the gene matches leave 11 bases unexplained. Reading the germline V gene gives CDR1 SGHAT and CDR2 FQNNGV. From its cysteine to its phenylalanine, the CDR3 spans 14 amino acids. Of the read, only the CDR3 DNA is kept; its 42 bases are in frame from base 1. Concerning this clone itself: The antigen it binds to is not known. Qualities for individual bases were not recorded, and no much larger clone is one base off.

Each collaborating institution followed its own protocols to collect whole blood in K2EDTA tubes. For TCRbeta analysis, collaborators shipped samples in one of three forms: frozen whole blood, isolated PBMCs, or DNA extracted from either of those sample types. TCRbeta CDR3 regions were amplified from genomic DNA using the immunoSEQ Assay, a bias-controlled multiplex PCR. As for the original processing: The number of nucleated cells in each sample was estimated from the amplification of reference gene primers within the assay. To quantify the absolute abundance of each unique TCRbeta CDR3 rearrangement, sequence reads were collapsed and filtered. For each sample, productive Simpson clonality was calculated as the square root of Simpson's diversity index across productive rearrangements. The immuneACCESS repertoire file appears here via TCRdb, limited to in-frame rearrangements. These files lack a portion of the clones; in checked studies, under half of the deficit traces to unresolved V genes, and the cause of the others is not known. Clonal size and the V and J genes are those of that table, whereas D and trimming came from the DNA. This sample comprises about 83,000 clones, approximately 86% of them detected only once. The leading ten clones occupy about 8% of the sample.

The rearranged chain carries TRBV11-2 and TRBJ1-2; TRBD1 aligns with 7 central bases. The sequenced sample was peripheral blood. The source is a man older than 75 with active or convalescent COVID-19. The encoded CDR3 is CASSPLARTGGYTF. The DNA is TGTGCCAGCAGCCCCCTGGCCCGGACAGGCGGCTACACCTTC.